This TCR beta chain stems from a study of blood T cell repertoires in COVID-19. In the original analysis: Estimation of nucleated cell counts relied on the amplification of reference gene primers. Produced via immunoSEQ multiplex PCR; TCRdb's table is partial and in-frame only. V, J and clone size were drawn from that table, and D and trimming were deduced from the DNA. The data show about 320,000 clones, about nine tenths seen once. The germline gives CDR1 MDHEN, CDR2 SYDVKM. Trimming removed 6 bases from V and 2 bases from J; junction bases left unmatched: 7. The length of the CDR3 is 15 residues. Two negative PCRs, clearance, or symptom resolution had been documented for recovered Cohort 3 donors.

The TCR sequence derives from a man aged 60-69 years who had recovered from COVID-19. The specimen was PBMCs or T cells enriched from blood (not recorded which). The chain couples TRBV28 to TRBJ2-3, with TRBD2 matching over 8 bases. The CDR3, as DNA: TGTGCCAGCAGCGATCGGGGGGGCACCACAGATACGCAGTATTTT. As protein: CASSDRGGTTDTQYF.